The next 26 T cell receptor beta chains were all read from a single sample in a study of type 1 regulatory T cells. TCRdb re-called the reads through MiXCR, storing one row per CDR3 protein. The table shows some 90,000 distinct CDR3 sequences, with 25% to 40% occurring only once. The material sequenced was CD4+ T cells, either the whole sample or a sorted fraction (not recorded which). These receptors originate from a human donor in good health.

This chain links TRBV30 with TRBJ2-2, with a weak D call TRBD2 (6 bases). The CDR3 is 15 residues long. V was trimmed by 1 base and J by 4 bases, leaving 13 bases between them. Germline V gene lookup returns CDR1 GTSNPN and CDR2 SVGIG (reference sequence). For the CDR3, the DNA is TGTGCCTGGAGTGAGAGACTAGTGTCCACCGGGGAGCTGTTTTTT. Amino acids: CAWSERLVSTGELFF.

This clonotype appeared a few times. This chain connects TRBV21-1 to TRBJ1-2; the D call of TRBD1 is as the table states it, not checked on the DNA. TRBV21-1 is reported as a pseudogene. The CDR3 consists of 14 residues. CDR3 loop: CASSKEQGPHGYTF. For the CDR3, the DNA is TGTGCCAGCAGCAAAGAACAGGGTCCCCATGGCTACACCTTC.

The genes are TRBV20-1 and TRBJ1-1, with D perhaps TRBD1 (6 bases). With 6 bases removed from V and 3 bases from J, the gap between germline ends came to 14 bases. Germline CDR1 is DFQATT and CDR2 is SNEGSKA (reference sequence). The CDR3 sequence is 13 residues long. The DNA for the CDR3 is TGCAGTGCGCAACAGGGTGGTGACACTGAAGCTTTCTTT. Amino acid sequence: CSAQQGGDTEAFF.

This clonotype was picked up a small number of times. This chain links TRBV10-2 with TRBJ2-7; 7 nucleotides agree with TRBD1. V lost 2 bases and J lost 5; bases outside the gene matches: 9. The CDR3 is 15 residues long. In germline, CDR1 is WSHSY, CDR2 SAAADI. CDR3 nucleotide sequence: TGCGCCAGCAGTGAGCCTAGGACAGGTCTCGACGAGCAGTACTTC. Amino acid sequence: CASSEPRTGLDEQYF.

This clonotype was recorded a few times. The V call is TRBV20-1, the J call TRBJ2-5; tentative D call: TRBD2 (5 bases). The CDR3 covers 13 residues. CDR1 and CDR2 from the germline V gene are DFQATT and SNEGSKA (reference sequence). The V and J ends lost 5 bases and 1 base respectively, with 11 bases between them. The chain's CDR3 is CSAGRTSQETQYF. The DNA for the CDR3 is TGCAGTGCTGGAAGGACTTCCCAAGAGACCCAGTACTTC.

The chain recombines TRBV7-2 with TRBJ1-4, with 7 bases that match TRBD1. From germline, CDR1 is SGHTA and CDR2 FQGNSA. Unmatched junction bases numbered 7, after V lost 6 bases and J lost 6 bases. CDR3 length equals 14 residues. The CDR3 DNA reads as TGTGCCAGCAGACCAGGGACAGTGGATGAAAAACTGTTTTTT. Translating it yields CASRPGTVDEKLFF.

This clonotype was counted a few times. The chain is built from TRBV7-2 and TRBJ2-1, with D maybe TRBD2 (6 bases). Trimming took 1 base from V and 3 from J, leaving 13 bases between them. CDR1 and CDR2 (germline): SGHTA, FQGNSA. This CDR3 is built from 16 residues. The DNA of the CDR3 is TGTGCCAGCAGCTTAGTGATAGGCGGGATCTACAATGAGCAGTTCTTC. Residues: CASSLVIGGIYNEQFF.

This clonotype showed up just a few times. This rearrangement joins TRBV5-1 to TRBJ1-1; D remains ambiguous. V shed 0 bases and J shed 3 bases, with 12 bases lying between them. Germline V lookup: CDR1 SGHRS, CDR2 YFSETQ. The CDR3 is made up of 15 amino acids. CDR3 in DNA: TGCGCCAGCAGCTTGGATCGGGCAGAATACACTGAAGCTTTCTTT. Its translation is CASSLDRAEYTEAFF. The complete variable domain, with remaining parts taken from reference TRBV5-1 and TRBJ1-1, reads KAGVTQTPRYLIKTRGQQVTLSCSPISGHRSVSWYQQTPGQGLQFLFEYFSETQRNKGNFPGRFSGRQFSNSRSEMNVSTLELGDSALYLCASSLDRAEYTEAFFGQGTRLTVV.

This clonotype has only a few counts. The V call is TRBV6-1, the J call TRBJ2-1, with D possibly matching TRBD1 (5 bases). The CDR3 length is 15 residues. Trimming left V 7 bases short and J 1 base short, with 14 bases between. Germline values: CDR1 MNHNS, CDR2 SASEGT. CDR3 region: CASTLGAGSYNEQFF. CDR3 bases: TGTGCCAGCACCCTGGGTGCAGGGTCCTACAATGAGCAGTTCTTC.

The chain uses TRBV5-1 and TRBJ2-3; the D is unclear. V was shortened by 0 bases and J by 2 bases, with 7 bases between the two germline ends. In germline, CDR1 is SGHRS, CDR2 YFSETQ. There are 14 residues in the CDR3. CDR3 in amino acids: CASSLVGNTDTQYF. The DNA for the CDR3 is TGCGCCAGCAGCTTGGTGGGAAACACAGATACGCAGTATTTT.

CDR3 bases: TGTGCCACCAGTGATTCCCGGTATGAGCAGTTCTTC. This encodes CATSDSRYEQFF. This chain uses TRBV24-1 with TRBJ2-1; unclear D gene. Germline V lookup: CDR1 KGHDR, CDR2 SFDVKD. The CDR3 extends over 12 amino acids. Trimming shortened V by 2 bases and J by 8 bases, and 6 bases separated the two germline ends.

The chain is built from TRBV7-2 and TRBJ2-2; 10 positions agree with TRBD1. The germline V gene has CDR1 SGHTA and CDR2 FQGNSA. Trimming cost V 1 base and J 4 bases; bases outside gene matches: 3. The CDR3 length is 16 residues. CDR3 bases: TGTGCCAGCAGCTTAGAATGGACAGGGGGCACCGGGGAGCTGTTTTTT. This codes for CASSLEWTGGTGELFF.

J is TRBJ2-3 and V is TRBV6-1, with 13 nucleotides matching TRBD2. The germline V gene has CDR1 MNHNS and CDR2 SASEGT. V lost 6 bases and J lost 4; bases outside the gene matches: 7. This CDR3 contains 16 residues. CDR3 bases: TGTGCCAGCAGAAGACTAGCGGGAGGCCCCTCAGATACGCAGTATTTT. This codes for CASRRLAGGPSDTQYF.

V is TRBV6-5 and J is TRBJ2-7; D is possibly TRBD2 (6 bases). V gave up 5 bases and J gave up 2 bases, with 13 bases separating them. The germline CDR1 and CDR2 sequences are MNHEY and SVGAGI. The CDR3 has 14 amino acids. The CDR3 nucleotides read TGTGCCAGCAGTACCTTTGGGGGGACCTACGAGCAGTACTTC. The encoded protein is CASSTFGGTYEQYF.

This clonotype showed up just a few times. CDR3 DNA sequence: TGTGCCACCAGCTACAGCCGTTTGAGCCGGGACACAGATACGCAGTATTTT. Protein: CATSYSRLSRDTDTQYF. This chain uses TRBV15 with TRBJ2-3, with a possible D match to TRBD2 (5 bases). Trimming left V 5 bases short and J 2 bases short, with 20 bases between. This CDR3 has 17 residues. CDR1 and CDR2 (germline): LNHNV, YYDKDF (reference sequence).

This chain uses TRBV30 with TRBJ2-1; the match to TRBD2 covers 8 bases. This CDR3 region has 14 residues. V trimming: 1 base; J trimming: 5 bases; junction bases outside the gene matches: 4. Germline CDR1 reads GTSNPN; CDR2 reads SVGIG (reference sequence). CDR3 in DNA: TGTGCCTGGAGTGCCGGGAGGGCCGACAATGAGCAGTTCTTC. Encoded protein: CAWSAGRADNEQFF.

V gene TRBV7-8 combines with J gene TRBJ2-7, with D maybe TRBD2 (5 bases). Trimming shortened V by 5 bases and J by 3 bases, and 17 bases separated the two germline ends. The CDR3 contains 15 residues. Per germline, CDR1 SGHVS and CDR2 FQNEAQ. The chain's CDR3 is CASSPRFGEHYEQYF. The CDR3 DNA reads as TGTGCCAGCAGCCCACGTTTCGGGGAACACTACGAGCAGTACTTC.

The sample holds one count of this clonotype. The rearrangement uses TRBV5-1 and TRBJ2-2; 9 nucleotides align to TRBD2. The germline V gene has CDR1 SGHRS and CDR2 YFSETQ. V dropped 1 base and J dropped 7; count of bases not matched to a gene: 5. The CDR3 spans 15 residues. CDR3: CASSLQTSGNGELFF. CDR3 DNA: TGCGCCAGCAGCTTGCAGACTAGCGGAAACGGGGAGCTGTTTTTT.

The rearrangement joins TRBV5-1 to TRBJ2-7; 11 bases map to TRBD1. Germline CDR1 reads SGHRS; CDR2 reads YFSETQ. V shed 4 bases and J 2 bases; nucleotides not matched to a gene: 5. This CDR3 is built from 15 residues. The CDR3 DNA reads TGCGCCAGCAGCCTAGGGACAGGGGGAACCTACGAGCAGTACTTC. Protein: CASSLGTGGTYEQYF.

The V and J genes are TRBV7-3 and TRBJ2-5, with 9 bases that match TRBD1. The V and J ends lost 4 bases and 5 bases, in that order; junction bases with no gene match: 8. Germline V CDR1 and CDR2: SGHTA, FQGTGA. This CDR3 comprises 15 residues. In DNA, the CDR3 is TGTGCCAGCAGCTCGGGACAGGGCTTTCGGGAGACCCAGTACTTC. Amino acids: CASSSGQGFRETQYF.

The chain combines TRBV7-2 with TRBJ1-1, with TRBD1 identical over 7 bases. Per germline, CDR1 SGHTA and CDR2 FQGNSA. The CDR3 runs 13 residues. J lost 5 bases, V lost 3 bases, and 3 bases had no gene match. Written as DNA, the CDR3 is TGTGCCAGCAGCTTTCAGGGGGAGACTGAAGCTTTCTTT. This gives the protein CASSFQGETEAFF.

V and J are TRBV5-1 and TRBJ2-6; possible D gene TRBD2, 5 bases. CDR1 and CDR2 (germline): SGHRS, YFSETQ. V lost 1 base and J 4 bases, leaving 12 bases between the germline ends. This CDR3 has 16 amino acids. The CDR3 sequence: CASSLTGSSGANVLTF. Written as DNA, the CDR3 is TGCGCCAGCAGCTTGACGGGGTCTTCAGGGGCCAACGTCCTGACTTTC.

The rearrangement joins TRBV6-1 to TRBJ2-2; TRBD2 matches 7 bases. From germline, CDR1 is MNHNS and CDR2 SASEGT. The CDR3 totals 14 residues. V gave up 7 bases and J gave up 3 bases; unmatched junction bases: 5. The CDR3 spells CASKLAWDTGELFF. As DNA, the CDR3 is TGTGCCAGCAAACTAGCGTGGGACACCGGGGAGCTGTTTTTT.

The chain combines TRBV19 with TRBJ2-1; D is undetermined. The CDR3 is made up of 11 amino acids. Germline V CDR1 and CDR2: LNHDA, SQIVND (reference sequence). The germline V and J ends were trimmed by 6 bases and 7 bases, with 7 bases remaining between them. CDR3 nucleotides: TGTGCCAGTAGCTTTGGAAATGAGCAGTTCTTC. Its protein is CASSFGNEQFF.

Only a few counts were recorded for this clonotype. CDR3 DNA sequence: TGTGCCAGCAGCGTAAACCCTAGCGGGAGCTTATACAATGAGCAGTTCTTC. Translated, it gives CASSVNPSGSLYNEQFF. The rearrangement uses TRBV9 and TRBJ2-1; 10 nucleotides align to TRBD2. With V trimmed by 1 base and J by 4 bases, 8 bases remained unmatched. The CDR3 covers 17 residues. The germline CDR1 and CDR2 sequences are SGDLS and YYNGEE.

In its sample, this clonotype was seen many times. The V and J genes are TRBV5-8 and TRBJ2-5; perhaps TRBD1 as D (5 bases). With 5 bases removed from V and 9 bases from J, the gap between germline ends came to 29 bases. Germline V gene data show CDR1 as SGHTS and CDR2 as YDEGEE. This CDR3 contains 17 residues. In DNA, the CDR3 is TGTGCCAGCAGTTTCCCTGGCCGGACACGGTCGATTCAGGCCCAGTACTTC. Protein: CASSFPGRTRSIQAQYF.